This paragraph reports one T cell receptor beta chain. In its sample, this clone was seen once. What antigen it recognizes has not been identified. No much larger clonotype is one base removed from it; base qualities were not supplied. Libraries were made using the immunoSEQ multiplex PCR assay. DNA from the cultured and isolated CD4+ T cells underwent TCR beta CDR3 sequencing. The original pipeline was this. Non-productive TCR sequences were removed and reads were trimmed to the CDR3 region, keeping CDR3s of at least 7 amino acids. The MANAFEST web app was used to identify antigen-specific clonotypes by comparing expansion in peptide wells with expansion in reference cultures. To be called positive, a clone needed expansion at FDR<0.05 compared with the reference and with all other wells, an odds ratio greater than 5, and a frequency greater than 0.1% in two replicate wells. Clonotypes significantly expanded in SARS-CoV-2 spike wells and in at least one common cold coronavirus spike condition were defined as cross-reactive. CDR3 similarity was assessed by Levenshtein distance using the stringdist R package, and unrooted trees were constructed with ape in R 3.6.1. This immuneACCESS table, as held by TCRdb, lists in-frame sequences with V and J called but not all clones. Of the missing ones, under half trace to an unresolved V gene in checked studies; the others have no known cause. That table furnishes V, J and clone size, whereas the DNA furnished D and trimming. This sample is represented by about 73,000 clones; about four fifths of them were singletons. The top ten clones comprise about 3.2% of the sample.

This sample is drawn from a study of vaccination effects on CD4 cells after COVID-19 (dated by TCRdb to the early 2020s). For the wider study: Two doses of either the BNT162b2 or the mRNA-1273 mRNA SARS-CoV-2 vaccine were administered to participants. In the study, cultures from other donors were sequenced using the Oncomine TCR Beta short-read assay on an Illumina iSeq 100. Altogether, around ten COVID-19 convalescent patients and several SARS-CoV-2-naive healthy vaccine recipients made up the full study. SARS-CoV-2 spike-specific CD4+ TCR repertoires were compared before and after mRNA vaccination in COVID-19 convalescent patients and in infection-naive vaccine recipients.

In the ViraFEST assay, PBMC were stimulated with viral peptide pools, and TCR sequencing was then used to find antigen-specific CD4+ T cell clonotypes based on their expansion. After around 10 days of culture, CD4+ T cells were isolated with the EasySep CD4+ T cell isolation kit. Healthy vaccine recipients had no prior SARS-CoV-2 infection, confirmed by negative nucleocapsid antibodies before and after vaccination. Approximately 2.1 million PBMC per well were cultured in IMDM with approximately 5% human AB serum, 8.5 to 10 IU/ml IL-2 and gentamicin, plus 10 ug/ml peptides. Half of the culture medium was replaced with fresh IL-2-containing medium on days 3 and 7. Unless noted otherwise, every peptide stimulation condition was grown in triplicate wells. Using Ficoll-Paque Plus gradient centrifugation, PBMC were separated from whole blood and then either used fresh or cryopreserved at -140C. The overlapping peptide pools covered the spike proteins of SARS-CoV-2 as well as those of the common cold coronaviruses HCoV-NL63, HCoV-OC43 and HCoV-229E. Genomic DNA was extracted from cultured CD4+ T cells with the QIAamp micro DNA kit.

The V and J ends are trimmed by 5 bases and 5 bases, leaving 10 bases between them. CDR1 and CDR2, looked up from the germline V gene, are SGHRS and YFSETQ. Spanning cysteine to phenylalanine, the CDR3 consists of 13 amino acids. CDR3 DNA only is kept here, 39 bases in frame from base 1. Points the paper makes about the study in general: Marked clonal contraction was observed in both infection-induced and vaccine-induced clones at late post-vaccination timepoints, consistent with waning T cell responses. The study was limited by a small number of convalescent patients, and early post-infection timepoints were lacking. In healthy vaccine recipients, vaccine-induced clones were almost all SARS-CoV-2 mono-reactive, with only 1 of 255 cross-reactive with common cold coronaviruses.

The sequence was collected from a human donor who received a COVID-19 vaccine. The sequence links TRBV5-1 to TRBJ1-4, with the D gene not clear enough to name. This material consisted of CD4+ T cells from PBMCs cultured with HCoV-NL63 spike peptides, taken before COVID-19 vaccination. The cell subset or site tag for this specimen amounts to: HCoV-NL63 spike overlapping peptide pool stimulation. CDR3 reads: CASRSGPNEKLFF. The DNA reads as follows: TGCGCCAGCAGATCCGGGCCGAATGAAAAACTGTTTTTT.